The 27 T cell receptor beta chains listed next were all sequenced from one sample in a study of blood T cell repertoires in COVID-19. TCRdb keeps only in-frame clones here, not all; method: immunoSEQ multiplex PCR. The sample lists about 250,000 clones, approximately 90% seen once, with about 1.7% in the top ten. Material: PBMCs or T cells enriched from blood (not recorded which). These receptor sequences come from a man aged 35-49 years who had recovered from COVID-19.

Here the CDR3 DNA reads TGTGCCAGCAGCTCGCGTCGGGGGTCCTACGAGCAGTACTTC. Its protein product is CASSSRRGSYEQYF. V is TRBV7-2 and J is TRBJ2-7; tentatively, D is TRBD2 (6 bases). Germline V CDR1 and CDR2: SGHTA, FQGNSA. The CDR3 length is 14 residues. Trimming took off 4 bases at V and 1 base at J, with 11 bases between the two ends.

The chain carries TRBV19 and TRBJ2-3; 12 bases are shared with TRBD2. Germline CDR1 LNHDA, CDR2 SQIVND (reference sequence). The CDR3 consists of 21 residues. The V segment lost 3 bases and the J segment 0 bases; nucleotides outside the gene matches: 16. In DNA form, the CDR3 reads TGTGCCAGTAGTATCCCCACTAGCGGGGGGCAAATCGCTATTAGCACAGATACGCAGTATTTT. This codes for CASSIPTSGGQIAISTDTQYF. Full variable domain (remainder filled in from reference TRBV19 and TRBJ2-3): DGGITQSPKYLFRKEGQNVTLSCEQNLNHDAMYWYRQDPGQGLRLIYYSQIVNDFQKGDIAEGYSVSREKKESFPLTVTSAQKNPTAFYLCASSIPTSGGQIAISTDTQYFGPGTRLTVL.

The V gene is TRBV5-1, the J gene TRBJ2-3; no reliable D call. The CDR3 spans 14 residues. V lost 7 bases and J 2 bases, leaving 14 bases between the germline ends. Per the germline V gene, CDR1 is SGHRS and CDR2 is YFSETQ. This chain's CDR3 is CASSRDKDTDTQYF. For the CDR3, the DNA is TGCGCCAGCTCCCGCGACAAGGACACAGATACGCAGTATTTT.

This clone has more than one count but fewer than ten. V is TRBV7-2 and J is TRBJ1-5; perhaps TRBD1 as D (6 bases). The CDR3 length is 15 residues. The V end lost 2 bases, the J end lost 5 bases, and 13 bases lay between the germline ends. Per the germline V gene, CDR1 is SGHTA and CDR2 is FQGNSA. In DNA form, the CDR3 reads TGTGCCAGCAGCTTAAAGGCAGGGGACGATCAGCCCCAGCATTTT. Residues: CASSLKAGDDQPQHF.

This clone has a handful of counts. The chain couples TRBV4-2 to TRBJ1-2; TRBD1 might be the D (6 bases). This CDR3 contains 17 residues. Per germline, CDR1 LGHNA and CDR2 YNFKEQ. Trimming took off 0 bases at V and 4 bases at J, with 18 bases between the two ends. CDR3 region: CASSQDFWDTTFYGYTF. CDR3 bases: TGTGCCAGCAGCCAAGATTTTTGGGACACCACCTTCTATGGCTACACCTTC.

This clone was found a few times. The chain couples TRBV28 to TRBJ1-2; 7 positions match TRBD1. This CDR3 comprises 14 residues. Trimming at V came to 6 bases and at J to 8 bases, leaving 12 bases not matched to a gene. Germline assignment: CDR1 MDHEN and CDR2 SYDVKM. CDR3: CASSPSDRERGYTF. CDR3 nucleotide sequence: TGTGCCAGCAGCCCCTCCGACAGGGAGCGGGGCTACACCTTC.

The chain employs TRBV19 and TRBJ2-3; D might be TRBD1 (5 bases). Trimming shortened V by 8 bases and J by 0 bases, and 6 bases separated the two germline ends. The CDR3 has 12 amino acids. The germline CDR1 and CDR2 sequences are LNHDA and SQIVND (reference sequence). CDR3 bases: TGTGCCAGTGGGGCGAGCACAGATACGCAGTATTTT. Translation: CASGASTDTQYF.

The rearrangement joins TRBV4-1 to TRBJ1-4, with TRBD1 identical over 9 bases. Trimming removed 2 bases from V and 8 bases from J; junction bases left unmatched: 6. The CDR3 covers 15 residues. Germline V gene lookup returns CDR1 MGHRA and CDR2 YSYEKL. In DNA, the CDR3 is TGCGCCAGCAGCCAACCGGACAGGGGCGAAGAAAAACTGTTTTTT. Translating it yields CASSQPDRGEEKLFF.

This clone was seen a handful of times. The chain has TRBV21-1 and TRBJ1-3; TRBD1 reflects the table's D call only, with no check against the DNA. TRBV21-1 is designated a pseudogene. The CDR3 extends over 16 amino acids. The CDR3 is CASSSKGTGEGITIYF. The CDR3 DNA follows: TGTGCCAGCAGCTCGAAGGGGACAGGGGAGGGCATCACCATATATTTT.

This clone turned up a few times. J is TRBJ2-1 and V is TRBV27; possibly TRBD1 for D (6 bases). Trimming took off 1 base at V and 2 bases at J, with 15 bases between the two ends. The CDR3 consists of 17 residues. Germline assignment: CDR1 MNHEY and CDR2 SMNVEV (reference sequence). The DNA for the CDR3 is TGTGCCAGCAGTTTATTGCAGGGACATAGAGCCTACAATGAGCAGTTCTTC. Its protein is CASSLLQGHRAYNEQFF.

The CDR3 here is CASSPDTPANYGYTF. In DNA form, the CDR3 reads TGTGCCAGCTCCCCTGACACGCCAGCTAACTATGGCTACACCTTC. The chain combines TRBV18 with TRBJ1-2; D is unclear. The length of the CDR3 is 15 residues. Germline lookup yields CDR1 KGHSH and CDR2 LQKENI. V gave up 6 bases and J gave up 0 bases, with 14 bases separating them. The full variable domain, completed using reference TRBV18 and TRBJ1-2, is NAGVMQNPRHLVRRRGQEARLRCSPMKGHSHVYWYRQLPEEGLKFMVYLQKENIIDESGMPKERFSAEFPKEGPSILRIQQVVRGDSAAYFCASSPDTPANYGYTFGSGTRLTVV.

V usage is TRBV27 and J usage is TRBJ2-3, with 14 bases identical to TRBD2. The V and J ends lost 6 bases and 2 bases, in that order; junction bases with no gene match: 13. The CDR3 extends over 19 amino acids. Germline CDR1 and CDR2: MNHEY and SMNVEV (reference sequence). The CDR3 region is CASSTKGLAGGGDTDTQYF. In DNA, the CDR3 is TGTGCCAGCAGCACCAAAGGACTAGCGGGGGGTGGAGACACAGATACGCAGTATTTT.

This chain connects TRBV6-5 to TRBJ1-3; the D gene is possibly TRBD1 (6 bases). CDR3 length equals 15 residues. Germline CDR1 MNHEY, CDR2 SVGAGI. Trimming took 8 bases from V and 0 from J, leaving 14 bases between them. This CDR3 is CASGRGKSSGNTIYF. In DNA, the CDR3 is TGTGCCAGCGGAAGGGGGAAGAGCTCTGGAAACACCATATATTTT.

This clone showed up just once. V usage is TRBV5-3 and J usage is TRBJ1-4; no reliable D call. TRBV5-3 is an ORF, and what it does is uncertain. This CDR3 is built from 14 residues. Trimming removed 6 bases at V and 0 bases at J, with 9 bases between. The CDR3, as DNA: TGTGCCAGAACCCTATTTGCAACTAATGAAAAACTGTTTTTT. It encodes CARTLFATNEKLFF.

V is TRBV5-1 and J is TRBJ2-2, with D perhaps TRBD1 (5 bases). V dropped 4 bases and J dropped 5 bases, with 21 bases sitting between them. Germline V gene data show CDR1 as SGHRS and CDR2 as YFSETQ. The CDR3 loop spans 17 amino acids. CDR3 loop: CASSPSRQGTMTGELFF. CDR3 nucleotides: TGCGCCAGCAGCCCCTCGCGGCAGGGCACGATGACCGGGGAGCTGTTTTTT.

This rearrangement joins TRBV2 to TRBJ2-1; 10 nucleotides match TRBD2. The CDR3 length is 19 residues. J lost 0 bases, V lost 1 base, and 9 bases had no gene match. Germline CDR1 is SNHLY and CDR2 is FYNNEI. CDR3 DNA sequence: TGTGCCAGCAGTGAAGTCGAACTAGCGGGGTCTAGCTCCTACAATGAGCAGTTCTTC. Translation: CASSEVELAGSSSYNEQFF.

V is TRBV6-6 and J is TRBJ2-7, with unresolved D. V was pared by 0 bases and J by 0 bases, with 9 bases between. The CDR3 is made up of 15 amino acids. Germline loops: CDR1 MNHNY, CDR2 SVGAGI (reference sequence). The CDR3 DNA sequence: TGTGCCAGCAGTTACTCGAGAATTCTCTCCTACGAGCAGTACTTC. Translating gives CASSYSRILSYEQYF.

This sequence joins TRBV5-4 and TRBJ2-5; TRBD2 is a possible D gene (6 bases). CDR3 length: 15 residues. With 1 base removed from V and 2 bases from J, the gap between germline ends came to 12 bases. The germline CDR1 and CDR2 sequences are SGHNT and YYREEE (reference sequence). DNA for the CDR3: TGTGCCAGCAGCTTGAAGGTGGGACTGCAAGAGACCCAGTACTTC. This translates into CASSLKVGLQETQYF.

The gene calls are TRBV30 and TRBJ1-1; a weak D match, TRBD1 (6 bases). Trimming took 3 bases from V and 1 from J, leaving 18 bases between them. This CDR3 spans 16 amino acids. Germline values: CDR1 GTSNPN, CDR2 SVGIG (reference sequence). In DNA form, the CDR3 reads TGTGCCTGGAGGTCCCTGGGGGCGAAGGGGAACACTGAAGCTTTCTTT. Amino acid sequence: CAWRSLGAKGNTEAFF.

This chain links TRBV15 with TRBJ1-1; possible D gene TRBD1, 5 bases. Trimming stripped 7 bases from V and 5 bases from J, with 14 bases between. Germline assignment: CDR1 LNHNV and CDR2 YYDKDF (reference sequence). CDR3 size: 13 residues. This chain's CDR3 is CATTSRRGTEAFF. In DNA, the CDR3 is TGTGCCACCACTTCTCGGAGGGGAACTGAAGCTTTCTTT.

The DNA of the CDR3 is TGTGCCAGTAGTGTAAGGGACAGGGAGGCGCCTGAAGCTTTCTTT. As protein: CASSVRDREAPEAFF. J is TRBJ1-1 and V is TRBV19, with 9 nucleotides matching TRBD1. This CDR3 contains 15 residues. From germline, CDR1 is LNHDA and CDR2 SQIVND (reference sequence). Unmatched junction bases numbered 10, after V lost 5 bases and J lost 6 bases.

The J gene is TRBJ2-1, the V gene TRBV6-5, with 8 bases that match TRBD1. Germline V lookup: CDR1 MNHEY, CDR2 SVGAGI. V dropped 0 bases and J dropped 5; count of bases not matched to a gene: 0. CDR3 length: 14 residues. The CDR3 coding sequence is TGTGCCAGCAGTTACTCACAGGGGGACAATGAGCAGTTCTTC. Translation gives CASSYSQGDNEQFF.

V and J are TRBV28 and TRBJ2-7; the D gene is possibly TRBD1 (6 bases). V lost 9 bases and J lost 2, with 14 bases in between. CDR1 is MDHEN, CDR2 SYDVKM, per germline. CDR3 length: 13 amino acids. In DNA form, the CDR3 reads TGTGCCAGTACTTCAGGGGTCGCCTACGAGCAGTACTTC. This codes for CASTSGVAYEQYF. Using reference TRBV28 and TRBJ2-7 for the parts outside the CDR3, the full variable domain is DVKVTQSSRYLVKRTGEKVFLECVQDMDHENMFWYRQDPGLGLRLIYFSYDVKMKEKGDIPEGYSVSREKKERFSLILESASTNQTSMYLCASTSGVAYEQYFGPGTRLTVT.

The gene calls are TRBV21-1 and TRBJ1-2. TRBV21-1 is an annotated pseudogene. The CDR3 is 12 residues long. CDR3 bases: TGTGCCAGCAGAGAGGAGGCTTATGGCTACACCTTC. It yields the protein CASREEAYGYTF.

The chain has TRBV7-2 and TRBJ1-5, with 8 bases matching TRBD1. Trimming cost V 5 bases and J 6 bases; bases outside gene matches: 9. Germline lookup yields CDR1 SGHTA and CDR2 FQGNSA. CDR3 length: 15 amino acids. The CDR3 region has the DNA TGTGCCAGCAGCATCGCCAGGGGGCAGGTTCAGCCCCAGCATTTT. Its translation is CASSIARGQVQPQHF.

This chain joins TRBV25-1 and TRBJ2-7; D might be TRBD2 (5 bases). The V gene's germline CDR1 is MGHDK and CDR2 SYGVNS. The CDR3 consists of 13 residues. The V and J ends lost 3 bases and 4 bases respectively, with 10 bases between them. CDR3 sequence reads: CASSDIRGYEQYF. CDR3 in DNA: TGTGCCAGCAGTGACATCCGGGGATACGAGCAGTACTTC.

This chain links TRBV7-2 with TRBJ2-2; weak D call: TRBD2 (5 bases). Germline V gene sequence: CDR1 SGHTA, CDR2 FQGNSA. The CDR3 runs to 15 residues. V dropped 2 bases and J dropped 3 bases, with 10 bases sitting between them. The CDR3 DNA follows: TGTGCCAGCAGCTTAAAAAGCGGTCACACCGGGGAGCTGTTTTTT. Protein sequence: CASSLKSGHTGELFF.